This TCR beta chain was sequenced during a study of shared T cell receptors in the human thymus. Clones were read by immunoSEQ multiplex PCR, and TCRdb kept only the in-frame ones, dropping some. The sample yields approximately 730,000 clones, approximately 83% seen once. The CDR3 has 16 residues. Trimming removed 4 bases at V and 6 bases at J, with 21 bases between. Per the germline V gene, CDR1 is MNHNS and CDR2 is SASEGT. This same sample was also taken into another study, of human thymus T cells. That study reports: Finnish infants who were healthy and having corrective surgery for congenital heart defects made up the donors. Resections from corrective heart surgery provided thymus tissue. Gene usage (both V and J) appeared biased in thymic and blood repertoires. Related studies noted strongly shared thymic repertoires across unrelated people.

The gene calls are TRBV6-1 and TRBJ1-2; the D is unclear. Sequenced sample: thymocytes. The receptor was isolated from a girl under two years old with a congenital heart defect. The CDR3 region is CASSVRGRKAMDGYTF. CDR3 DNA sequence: TGTGCCAGCAGTGTTCGGGGAAGAAAAGCGATGGATGGCTACACCTTC.